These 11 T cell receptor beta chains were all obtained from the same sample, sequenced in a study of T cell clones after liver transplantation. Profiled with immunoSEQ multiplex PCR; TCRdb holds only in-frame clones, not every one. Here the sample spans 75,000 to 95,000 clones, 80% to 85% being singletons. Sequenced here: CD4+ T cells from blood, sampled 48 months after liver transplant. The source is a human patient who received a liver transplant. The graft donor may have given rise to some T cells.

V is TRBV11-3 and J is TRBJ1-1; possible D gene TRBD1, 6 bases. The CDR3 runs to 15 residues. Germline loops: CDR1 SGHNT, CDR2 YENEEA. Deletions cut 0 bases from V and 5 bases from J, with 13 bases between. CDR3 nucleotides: TGTGCCAGCAGCTTAGATCTTTTAGGGGGGACTGAAGCTTTCTTT. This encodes CASSLDLLGGTEAFF.

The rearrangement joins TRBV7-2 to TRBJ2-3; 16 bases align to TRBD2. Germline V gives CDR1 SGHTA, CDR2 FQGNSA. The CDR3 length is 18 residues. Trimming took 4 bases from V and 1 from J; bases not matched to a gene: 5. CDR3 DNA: TGTGCCAGCAGCTCCGGGACTAGCGGGAGGGCCGGCACAGATACGCAGTATTTT. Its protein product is CASSSGTSGRAGTDTQYF.

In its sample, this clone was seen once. In DNA, the CDR3 is TGTGCCAGCAGCCTTCAGCGCGATGGCTACACCTTC. Residues: CASSLQRDGYTF. V gene TRBV7-9 combines with J gene TRBJ1-2; D gene unclear. The CDR3 runs 12 residues. Trimming shortened V by 5 bases and J by 6 bases, and 10 bases separated the two germline ends. Looked up from germline, CDR1 is SEHNR and CDR2 is FQNEAQ (reference sequence).

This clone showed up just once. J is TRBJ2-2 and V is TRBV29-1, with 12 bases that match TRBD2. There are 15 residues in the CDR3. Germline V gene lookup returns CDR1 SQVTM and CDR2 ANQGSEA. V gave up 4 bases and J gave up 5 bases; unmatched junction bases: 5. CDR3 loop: CSVAQLAGGTGELFF. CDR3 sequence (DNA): TGCAGCGTTGCCCAACTAGCGGGAGGAACCGGGGAGCTGTTTTTT.

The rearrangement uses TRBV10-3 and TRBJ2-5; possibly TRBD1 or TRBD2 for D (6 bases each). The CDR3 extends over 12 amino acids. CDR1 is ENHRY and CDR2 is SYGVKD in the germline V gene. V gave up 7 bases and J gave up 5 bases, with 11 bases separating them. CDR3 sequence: CAIKGGLETQYF. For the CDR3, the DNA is TGTGCCATCAAAGGGGGGCTGGAGACCCAGTACTTC.

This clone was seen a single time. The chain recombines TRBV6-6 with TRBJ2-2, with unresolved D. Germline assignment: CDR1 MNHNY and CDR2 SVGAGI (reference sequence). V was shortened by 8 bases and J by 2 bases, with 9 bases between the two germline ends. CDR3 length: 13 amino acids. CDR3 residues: CASRAANTGELFF. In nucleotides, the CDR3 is TGTGCCAGCCGGGCAGCAAACACCGGGGAGCTGTTTTTT.

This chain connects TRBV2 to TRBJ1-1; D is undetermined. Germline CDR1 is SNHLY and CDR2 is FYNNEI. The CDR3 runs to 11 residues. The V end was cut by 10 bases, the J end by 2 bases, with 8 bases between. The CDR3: CATRANTEAFF. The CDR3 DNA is TGTGCCACTCGGGCAAACACTGAAGCTTTCTTT.

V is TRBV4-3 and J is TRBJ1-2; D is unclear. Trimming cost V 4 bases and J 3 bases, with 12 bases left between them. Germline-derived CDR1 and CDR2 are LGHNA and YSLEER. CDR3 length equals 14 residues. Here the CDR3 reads CASSPRTADYGYTF. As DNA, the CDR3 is TGCGCCAGCAGCCCCAGGACGGCCGACTATGGCTACACCTTC.

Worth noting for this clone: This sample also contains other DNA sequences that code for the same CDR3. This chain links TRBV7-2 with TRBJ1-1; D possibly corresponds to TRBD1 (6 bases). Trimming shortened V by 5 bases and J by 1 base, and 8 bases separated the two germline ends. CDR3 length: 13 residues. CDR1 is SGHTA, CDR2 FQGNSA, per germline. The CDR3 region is CASSLGQNTEAFF. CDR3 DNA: TGTGCCAGCAGCCTGGGACAGAACACTGAAGCTTTCTTT. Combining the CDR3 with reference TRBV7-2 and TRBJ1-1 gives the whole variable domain GAGVSQSPSNKVTEKGKDVELRCDPISGHTALYWYRQSLGQGLEFLIYFQGNSAPDKSGLPSDRFSAERTGGSVSTLTIQRTQQEDSAVYLCASSLGQNTEAFFGQGTRLTVV.

The chain's CDR3 is CSGAVGRGSYNEQFF. The CDR3 DNA reads as TGCAGCGGCGCGGTGGGGAGGGGCTCCTACAATGAGCAGTTCTTC. The chain uses TRBV29-1 and TRBJ2-1, with TRBD2 identical over 7 bases. Germline CDR1 is SQVTM and CDR2 is ANQGSEA. The CDR3 consists of 15 residues. V shed 7 bases, J shed 0 bases, and the junction held 9 bases outside the gene matches.

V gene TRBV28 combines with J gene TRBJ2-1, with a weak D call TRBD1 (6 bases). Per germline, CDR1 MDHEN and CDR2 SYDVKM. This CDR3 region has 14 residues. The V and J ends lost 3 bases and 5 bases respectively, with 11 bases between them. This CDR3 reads CASSLVDRHNEQFF. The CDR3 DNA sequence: TGTGCCAGCAGTTTGGTGGACAGACACAATGAGCAGTTCTTC.